This TCR beta chain appears in the sequencing data of a study of graft-versus-host responses after intestinal transplantation. Study-level information: As for transplant type, recipients had multivisceral, liver-intestinal, or isolated intestinal grafts. The study's findings and limits: Early post-transplant falls in HvG clones accompanied the peak levels of circulating GvH clones. Ileal or blood samples showed some GvH clones first, and such clones were also found in recipient marrow.

Germline V gene lookup returns CDR1 SGDLS and CDR2 YYNGEE. This CDR3 region has 13 residues. The ends lost 0 bases at V and 8 bases at J; junction bases unmatched: 2. TCRdb's table, derived via immunoSEQ multiplex PCR, lists solely in-frame clones and lacks some. The table includes approximately 70,000 clones, around 89% detected once. On this clone itself: The antigen remains unidentified.

This TCR derives from a human donor who received an intestinal transplant. This chain connects TRBV9 to TRBJ2-1; 7 nucleotides match TRBD2. The material was unstimulated CD8+ T cells sorted from spleen or lymph node cells, obtained before intestinal transplant. In DNA, the CDR3 is TGTGCCAGCAGCGTAGGGGGGAGGGATGAGCAGTTCTTC. This translates into CASSVGGRDEQFF.